The source of this TCR beta chain is a study of blood T cells in healthy people across ages. A second about 6 to 11 cycle PCR used barcoded and J-beta primers. In TCRdb, the 5' RACE reads were re-called with MiXCR into one record per CDR3 protein. In the table there are about 680,000 distinct CDR3 sequences, approximately 49% of which are singletons. CDR1 is SNHLY and CDR2 is FYNNEI in the germline V gene. This CDR3 spans 14 amino acids. In regard to this clonotype: The junction differs from germline at one of its ends, possibly a read error.

Sample: blood. This sequence originates from a woman aged 55-70 years in good health. The chain uses TRBV2 and TRBJ2-2, with TRBD2 matching over 8 bases. The DNA for the CDR3 is TGTGCCAGCAGTAGACTAGCGAATACCGGGGAGCTGTTTTTT. Protein: CASSRLANTGELFF.